The entry below gives a single T cell receptor beta chain sequence along with its context. Its specificity is not known. Methods described previously were used for bulk TCR libraries, and listed TCR primers were applied. TCRdb reprocessed the PCR reads with MiXCR, giving one entry per CDR3 protein. The sample includes hundreds of thousands of distinct CDR3 sequences, 24% of them seen just once. This sample was taken from a study of molecular identifiers for immune sequencing clone quantification. Findings and caveats of the study: Over 99% of effector molecules, but under 1% in naive cells, were held by clones with more than 20 RNA copies.

Sorting selected naive CD8 T cells with a CD8+CD4-CCR7+CD45RA+ phenotype. Trimming removed 4 bases from V and 1 base from J, with 16 bases in between. Germline CDR1 and CDR2: MNHEY and SMNVEV (reference sequence). The CDR3 spans 16 residues. The sample comprised naive CD8+ T cells from blood, with Jurkat cell RNA spiked in. This sample's subset: FACS-sorted CD8+CD4-CCR7+CD45RA+ naive T cells. This TCR came from a human donor in good health. Some libraries in this study had Jurkat cell RNA spiked in. The V gene is TRBV27, the J gene TRBJ2-5, with D possibly matching TRBD1 (5 bases). The CDR3 loop is CASSSRQGFGQETQYF. DNA of the CDR3: TGTGCCAGCAGTTCGAGGCAGGGTTTTGGCCAAGAGACCCAGTACTTC.